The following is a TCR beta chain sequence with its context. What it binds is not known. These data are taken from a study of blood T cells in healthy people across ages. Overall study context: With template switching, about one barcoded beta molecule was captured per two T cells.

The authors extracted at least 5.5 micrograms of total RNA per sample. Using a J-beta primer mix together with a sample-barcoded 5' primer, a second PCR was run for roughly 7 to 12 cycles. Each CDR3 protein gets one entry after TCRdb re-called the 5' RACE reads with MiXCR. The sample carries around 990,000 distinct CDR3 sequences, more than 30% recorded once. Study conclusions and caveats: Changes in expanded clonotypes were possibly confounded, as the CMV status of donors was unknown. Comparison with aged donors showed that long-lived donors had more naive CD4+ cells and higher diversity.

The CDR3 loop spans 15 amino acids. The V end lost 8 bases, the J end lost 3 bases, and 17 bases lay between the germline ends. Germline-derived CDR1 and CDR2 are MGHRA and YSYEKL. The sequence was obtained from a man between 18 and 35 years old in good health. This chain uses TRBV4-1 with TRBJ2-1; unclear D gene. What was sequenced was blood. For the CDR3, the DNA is TGCGCCAGCGGCCCTGTTCTCCGAGACTACAATGAGCAGTTCTTC. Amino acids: CASGPVLRDYNEQFF.